The rows below give T cell receptor beta chains drawn from one sample of a study of graft-versus-host responses after intestinal transplantation. These receptors have no identified antigens. Sequencing used immunoSEQ multiplex PCR; TCRdb keeps in-frame clones, though not all of them. The table records nearly 95,000 clones, about 92% of them present only once. Source: unstimulated CD8+ T cells sorted from spleen or lymph node cells, taken before intestinal transplant. The source of these receptors is a human donor who received an intestinal transplant. Each CDR3 is given with its conserved first and last residue. The D gene is left open where the match is weak.

d_call: TRBD1; v_call: TRBV12-5; cdr3_aa: CASGFGRDRLTDTQYF
d_call: TRBD2; v_call: TRBV13; cdr3_aa: CASSSVTSGGRTDTQYF
d_call: NA; v_call: TRBV19; cdr3_aa: CASSIGPNTEAFF
d_call: NA; v_call: TRBV7-8; cdr3_aa: CASSPATYYGYTF
d_call: NA; v_call: TRBV19; cdr3_aa: CASSLYRDNTGELFF
d_call: TRBD1; v_call: TRBV4-3; cdr3_aa: CASSQGTGGYNSPPHF
d_call: NA; v_call: TRBV4-1; cdr3_aa: CASSQVAGAGELFF
d_call: NA; v_call: TRBV7-9; cdr3_aa: CASSFPDDTLGTEAFF
d_call: NA; v_call: TRBV7-2; cdr3_aa: CASSSWGPLSYEQYF
d_call: NA; v_call: TRBV7-2; cdr3_aa: CASSLGGTDQFF
d_call: TRBD1; v_call: TRBV14; cdr3_aa: CASRLGQGQYNEQFF
d_call: TRBD1; v_call: TRBV30; cdr3_aa: CAWSVTGVSGHPYEQYF
d_call: TRBD1; v_call: TRBV4-1; cdr3_aa: CASSQEAGGNTEAFF
d_call: NA; v_call: TRBV7-2; cdr3_aa: CAGRSAGELFF
d_call: TRBD2; v_call: TRBV7-8; cdr3_aa: CASSPVAGSTDTQYF
d_call: TRBD1; v_call: TRBV18; cdr3_aa: CASSYLGQGDVGAVNTEAFF
d_call: NA; v_call: TRBV27; cdr3_aa: CASSLLRGSTDTQYF
d_call: NA; v_call: TRBV30; cdr3_aa: CAWSGGWGTEAFF
d_call: NA; v_call: TRBV7-2; cdr3_aa: CASSLAVGQGHEQYF
d_call: NA; v_call: TRBV5-6; cdr3_aa: CASSPSRIDISGNTIYF
d_call: TRBD1; v_call: TRBV27; cdr3_aa: CASSFSQGAYEQYF
d_call: TRBD1; v_call: TRBV7-2; cdr3_aa: CASSPTGTGVPYNEQFF
d_call: NA; v_call: TRBV7-9; cdr3_aa: CASSLTEDYGYTF
d_call: TRBD1; v_call: TRBV7-9; cdr3_aa: CASSPAGQANTQYF
d_call: NA; v_call: TRBV4-1; cdr3_aa: CASSSGRDNSPLHF
d_call: TRBD1; v_call: TRBV10-1; cdr3_aa: CASSEGQGRTEAFF
d_call: TRBD2; v_call: TRBV4-3; cdr3_aa: CASSQGASGDYEQFF
d_call: NA; v_call: TRBV6-1; cdr3_aa: CASSVFTGPMNTEAFF
d_call: NA; v_call: TRBV5-1; cdr3_aa: CASSFLTGTRKNYGYTF
d_call: NA; v_call: TRBV30; cdr3_aa: CALEGGTFTLYEQYF
d_call: NA; v_call: TRBV27; cdr3_aa: CASRATADSYNEQFF
d_call: TRBD2; v_call: TRBV10-1; cdr3_aa: CASIHSGGISYEQYF
d_call: TRBD2; v_call: TRBV7-2; cdr3_aa: CASSLAAGLAGVYNEQFF
d_call: TRBD1; v_call: TRBV7-9; cdr3_aa: CASSLVARGHTF
d_call: NA; v_call: TRBV5-8; cdr3_aa: CASSLEGINEKLFF
d_call: TRBD1; v_call: TRBV5-5; cdr3_aa: CASSRATGVGSPLHF
d_call: TRBD1; v_call: TRBV5-6; cdr3_aa: CASSLWGTDNTEAFF
d_call: TRBD2; v_call: TRBV19; cdr3_aa: CASISPGLATNEQFF
d_call: TRBD1; v_call: TRBV7-6; cdr3_aa: CASSLGIGQVNEQYF
d_call: TRBD1; v_call: TRBV18; cdr3_aa: CASSPAKGQGLGIQYF
d_call: TRBD2; v_call: TRBV28; cdr3_aa: CASTRRTSGQETQYF
d_call: NA; v_call: TRBV12-5; cdr3_aa: CASGPPQRADTQYF
d_call: TRBD1; v_call: TRBV5-1; cdr3_aa: CASSQGGVINTGELFF
d_call: NA; v_call: TRBV5-4; cdr3_aa: CASSLEAGAAYEQYF
d_call: TRBD2; v_call: TRBV9; cdr3_aa: CASSARLAGGLTDTQYF
d_call: NA; v_call: TRBV20-1; cdr3_aa: CSAPSNTEAFF
d_call: TRBD1; v_call: TRBV2; cdr3_aa: CASSEMTGPREKLFF
d_call: NA; v_call: TRBV4-3; cdr3_aa: CASSQDSAGVGEQYF
d_call: NA; v_call: TRBV15; cdr3_aa: CATSTHPGANFLTF
d_call: TRBD1; v_call: TRBV27; cdr3_aa: CASSLSLTGAEAFF
d_call: NA; v_call: TRBV19; cdr3_aa: CASSILPGRGETQYF
d_call: NA; v_call: TRBV4-3; cdr3_aa: CASSQDLGLYTGELFF
d_call: TRBD2; v_call: TRBV9; cdr3_aa: CASSGRSGGSFGELFF
d_call: NA; v_call: TRBV10-3; cdr3_aa: CAIRNNPVEQYF
d_call: NA; v_call: TRBV30; cdr3_aa: CAWSYSDSEQYF
d_call: NA; v_call: TRBV11-2; cdr3_aa: CASSLIFQGEETQYF
d_call: NA; v_call: TRBV7-8; cdr3_aa: CASSFSPTYEQYF
d_call: NA; v_call: TRBV4-3; cdr3_aa: CASSEDNGGPYEQYF